Sequencing of this T cell receptor beta chain was carried out in a study of cytomegalovirus exposure and HLA in healthy donors. Overall study findings and caveats: Roughly uniform sequencing depth across donors was assumed, possibly incorrectly. V- and J-gene trimming of TCR beta was linked (in a later analysis) to a missense DCLRE1C variant. Earlier results showed most TCR beta V segments being productive about 90% or about 30% of the time. There were several of the most significant clusters that appeared linked to common viral pathogens in a later analysis.

A note on this clone: The antigen is not known.

PCR amplification relied on 60 Vbeta primers (plus 13 Jbeta primers). Here immunoSEQ multiplex PCR was the method, and the copy in TCRdb shows in-frame clones only, minus some. Of about 83,000 clones listed, about four fifths are singletons. Germline lookup yields CDR1 SQVTM and CDR2 ANQGSEA. The J segment lost 5 bases and the V segment lost 7 bases, leaving 15 bases of the junction unmatched. CDR3 length: 16 amino acids. Sequences were obtained from PBMCs. The chain couples TRBV29-1 to TRBJ2-5, with 11 nucleotides matching TRBD1. The sequence came from a woman aged 25 to 39 in good health and CMV-seronegative. CDR3 residues: CSAKRQDRGLVETQYF. CDR3 nucleotide sequence: TGCAGCGCCAAACGACAGGACAGGGGGCTTGTCGAGACCCAGTACTTC.